The next 9 T cell receptor beta chains were all read from a single sample in a study of response to subunit inactivated influenza vaccine. From the RT-PCR reads, TCRdb called clonotypes with MiXCR, one entry per CDR3 protein. The sample carries 750,000 to 850,000 distinct CDR3 sequences, about a fifth recorded once. Sequencing was performed on PBMCs from blood, taken roughly 5 days after vaccination. The source is a man aged 50-60 years who received an inactivated influenza vaccine.

The rearrangement links TRBV7-2 to TRBJ2-1, with TRBD2 matching 8 bases. The length of the CDR3 is 16 residues. The V and J ends lost 3 bases and 7 bases, in that order; junction bases with no gene match: 11. Germline V gene sequence: CDR1 SGHTA, CDR2 FQGNSA. DNA of the CDR3: TGTGCCAGCAGCTTTCGAACTAGCGGCGAAGGGAATGAGCAGTTCTTC. It encodes CASSFRTSGEGNEQFF.

The sample holds a few counts of this clonotype. The rearrangement links TRBV29-1 to TRBJ2-5, with D perhaps matching TRBD2 (7 bases). Germline V gene lookup returns CDR1 SQVTM and CDR2 ANQGSEA. CDR3 length: 14 amino acids. Deletions cut 5 bases from V and 5 bases from J, with 18 bases between. The CDR3 sequence: CSVRAGAGGETQYF. The DNA for the CDR3 is TGCAGCGTTCGGGCGGGGGCCGGAGGGGAGACCCAGTACTTC. The full variable domain, its missing parts supplied by reference TRBV29-1 and TRBJ2-5, is SAVISQKPSRDICQRGTSLTIQCQVDSQVTMMFWYRQQPGQSLTLIATANQGSEATYESGFVIDKFPISRPNLTFSTLTVSNMSPEDSSIYLCSVRAGAGGETQYFGPGTRLLVL.

This clonotype was seen just once. Here the CDR3 DNA reads TGTGCCAGCAAATTGCCTAACTATGGCTACACCTTC. Encoded protein: CASKLPNYGYTF. V is TRBV6-1 and J is TRBJ1-2; D ambiguous. V shed 7 bases and J shed 0 bases, with 6 bases lying between them. The CDR3 is 12 amino acids. Germline V lookup: CDR1 MNHNS, CDR2 SASEGT.

The chain links TRBV19 to TRBJ2-1, with 8 nucleotides matching TRBD2. The CDR3 is 14 residues long. Germline V gene data show CDR1 as LNHDA and CDR2 as SQIVND (reference sequence). After removal of 9 bases from V and 3 bases from J, the junction contained 7 bases not matched to a gene. This chain's CDR3 is CASKSGGGYNEQFF. DNA for the CDR3: TGTGCCAGCAAAAGCGGGGGTGGCTACAATGAGCAGTTCTTC.

The V gene is TRBV7-9, the J gene TRBJ2-6, with unresolved D. CDR3 length: 16 residues. Germline V gene sequence: CDR1 SEHNR, CDR2 FQNEAQ (reference sequence). V was shortened by 8 bases and J by 2 bases, with 16 bases between the two germline ends. CDR3 DNA: TGTGCCAGCTCCCCATTACCCAGGACTGGGGCCAACGTCCTGACTTTC. Encoded protein: CASSPLPRTGANVLTF.

This clonotype occurred a few times. V and J are TRBV27 and TRBJ1-1; maybe TRBD1 (6 bases). Germline assignment: CDR1 MNHEY and CDR2 SMNVEV (reference sequence). V shed 5 bases and J shed 6 bases, with 19 bases lying between them. The CDR3 totals 15 residues. CDR3 protein: CASSRGALKISEAFF. The CDR3 DNA follows: TGTGCCAGCAGTAGGGGGGCCCTTAAGATCTCTGAAGCTTTCTTT.

This clonotype was picked up a small number of times. The chain couples TRBV9 to TRBJ2-7; 7 bases match TRBD1. The CDR3 totals 14 residues. V lost 4 bases and J lost 3; bases outside the gene matches: 7. Looked up from germline, CDR1 is SGDLS and CDR2 is YYNGEE. CDR3 coding DNA: TGTGCCAGCAGCCCCGGGACAGCCCACTACGAGCAGTACTTC. It codes for CASSPGTAHYEQYF.

The chain couples TRBV20-1 to TRBJ2-7; 10 nucleotides agree with TRBD2. Per germline, CDR1 DFQATT and CDR2 SNEGSKA (reference sequence). There are 12 residues in the CDR3. The CDR3 spells CSAGTSVYEQYF. The CDR3, as DNA: TGCAGCGCCGGGACTAGCGTCTACGAGCAGTACTTC.

The chain employs TRBV15 and TRBJ2-5; D gene uncertain. Trimming took off 3 bases at V and 6 bases at J, with 20 bases between the two ends. There are 16 residues in the CDR3. Germline CDR1 LNHNV, CDR2 YYDKDF (reference sequence). CDR3 sequence reads: CATSSHVENLRKTQYF. The DNA for the CDR3 is TGTGCCACCAGCAGCCACGTGGAGAACCTCCGAAAGACCCAGTACTTC.